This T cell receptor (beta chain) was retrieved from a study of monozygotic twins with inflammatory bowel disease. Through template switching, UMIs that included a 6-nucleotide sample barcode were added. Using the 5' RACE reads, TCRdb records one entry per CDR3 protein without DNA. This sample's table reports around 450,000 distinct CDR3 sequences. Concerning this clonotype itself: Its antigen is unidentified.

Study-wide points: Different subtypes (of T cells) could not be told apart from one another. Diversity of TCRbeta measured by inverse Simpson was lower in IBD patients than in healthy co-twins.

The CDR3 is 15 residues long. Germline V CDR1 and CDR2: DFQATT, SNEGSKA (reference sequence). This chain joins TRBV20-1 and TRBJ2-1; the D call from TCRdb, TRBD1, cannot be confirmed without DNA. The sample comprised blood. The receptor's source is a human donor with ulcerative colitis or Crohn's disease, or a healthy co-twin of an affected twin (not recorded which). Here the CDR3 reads CSARDGTLGYNEQFF.